This T cell receptor beta chain was sequenced in a study of vaccination and CD4 T cells after COVID-19. Cultured CD4+ T-cell DNA underwent Oncomine TCR Beta short-read sequencing. Cultures of CD4+ T cells served as the source for extracting genomic DNA. A single record per CDR3 protein comes from TCRdb applying MiXCR to the PCR reads. The table includes some 18,000 distinct CDR3 sequences, roughly two fifths detected once. Comments on this clonotype: Its antigen is currently unknown.

The treatment is: approximately 9-day PBMC culture with coronavirus spike peptide pools or control peptides (ViraFEST assay). ViraFEST relied on peptide pools to expand antigen-specific T cells; the TCRs were sequenced afterward. Germline lookup yields CDR1 DFQATT and CDR2 SNEGSKA (reference sequence). The CDR3 extends over 15 amino acids. With 6 bases clipped from V and 8 bases from J, the junction kept 15 bases outside the gene matches. This receptor was taken from a human donor who had recovered from COVID-19. This specimen was CD4+ T cells from blood, cultured in vitro, taken after SARS-CoV-2 vaccination. V gene TRBV20-1 combines with J gene TRBJ2-1; TRBD2 matches 8 bases. This CDR3 reads CSARTSPGEADEQFF. The CDR3 DNA is TGCAGTGCCAGGACTAGCCCGGGAGAGGCCGATGAGCAGTTCTTC.